Sequencing of this T cell receptor beta chain was carried out in a study of shared clonotypes between healthy human individuals. The study, taken as a whole, reports: All-four-donor shared clonotypes had higher generation probabilities than non-shared clonotypes did. Some naive CD4 clonotypes, around 5%, turned up in common across several donors.

The protocol was immunoSEQ multiplex PCR, while the TCRdb copy is restricted to in-frame clones and leaves out a portion. The sample contains 550,000 to 750,000 clones, roughly 95% of which appear only once. The germline V gene encodes CDR1 MGHRA and CDR2 YSYEKL. This CDR3 comprises 14 residues. V trimming: 2 bases; J trimming: 4 bases; junction bases outside the gene matches: 4. Only CD45RO-negative cells positively selected for CCR7 counted as naive CD8 cells, so terminally differentiated effector memory CD45RA+ cells were excluded. Each of the donors was a healthy adult who was HIV-negative and had not had a recent acute infection or vaccination. As to this clone: Its specificity is not known. Other DNA sequences in this sample translate to the same CDR3.

The J gene is TRBJ2-7, the V gene TRBV4-1; 8 bases fit TRBD2. The sequenced material came from naive CD8+ T cells sorted from blood. The clonotype was recovered from a woman between 25 and 40 years old in good health. CDR3 nucleotide sequence: TGCGCCAGCAGCCAACTAGCGGGTGGGTACGAGCAGTACTTC. Its protein product is CASSQLAGGYEQYF.